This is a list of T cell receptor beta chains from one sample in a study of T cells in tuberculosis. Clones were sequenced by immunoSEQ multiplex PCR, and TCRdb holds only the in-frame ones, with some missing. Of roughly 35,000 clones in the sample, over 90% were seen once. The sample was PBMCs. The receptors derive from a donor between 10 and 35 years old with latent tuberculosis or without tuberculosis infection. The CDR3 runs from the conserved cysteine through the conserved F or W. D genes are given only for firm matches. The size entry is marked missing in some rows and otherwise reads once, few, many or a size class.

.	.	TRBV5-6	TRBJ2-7	CASSLGLSSYEQYF	TGTGCCAGCAGCTTGGGACTGAGCTCCTACGAGCAGTACTTC
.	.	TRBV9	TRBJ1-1	CASSVERGITEAFF	TGTGCCAGCAGCGTAGAAAGGGGAATCACTGAAGCTTTCTTT
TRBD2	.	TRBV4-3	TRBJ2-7	CASSQDTSGGAYEQYF	TGCGCCAGCAGCCAAGATACAAGCGGGGGGGCTTACGAGCAGTACTTC
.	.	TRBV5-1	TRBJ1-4	CASRGRVNEKLFF	TGCGCCAGCAGAGGCAGGGTTAATGAAAAACTGTTTTTT
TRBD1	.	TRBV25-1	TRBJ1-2	CASSDLDRALWGYTF	TGTGCCAGCAGTGACTTGGACAGGGCTCTTTGGGGCTACACCTTC
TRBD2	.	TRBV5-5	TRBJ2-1	CASSPGLAGGYEQFF	TGTGCCAGCAGCCCCGGACTAGCGGGGGGCTATGAGCAGTTCTTC
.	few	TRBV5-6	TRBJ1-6	CASVRRGAGSPLHF	TGTGCCAGCGTGAGGCGGGGGGCAGGATCACCCCTCCACTTT
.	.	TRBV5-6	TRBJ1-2	CASSAGGGYTF	TGTGCCAGCAGCGCCGGAGGTGGCTACACCTTC
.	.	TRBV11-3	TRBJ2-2	CASSLDPPVREGELFF	TGTGCCAGCAGCTTAGATCCGCCAGTAAGGGAGGGGGAGCTGTTTTTT
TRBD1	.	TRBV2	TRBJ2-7	CASNQGDEQYF	TGTGCCAGCAACCAGGGGGACGAGCAGTACTTC
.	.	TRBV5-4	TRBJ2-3	CASSKRVADTQYF	TGTGCCAGCAGCAAGCGGGTGGCAGATACGCAGTATTTT
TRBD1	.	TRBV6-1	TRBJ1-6	CASSEAGTGNSPLHF	TGTGCCAGCAGTGAGGCCGGGACAGGGAACTCACCCCTCCACTTT
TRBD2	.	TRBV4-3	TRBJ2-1	CASSQVLSGGGAWPSEQFF	TGCGCCAGCAGCCAAGTACTATCGGGCGGGGGGGCGTGGCCTAGCGAGCAGTTCTTC
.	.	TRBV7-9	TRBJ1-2	CASSSGLEPNYGYTF	TGTGCCAGCAGCTCGGGACTGGAACCAAACTATGGCTACACCTTC
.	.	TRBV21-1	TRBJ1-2	CASSNLNYGYTF	TGTGCCAGCAGCAATCTCAACTATGGCTACACCTTC
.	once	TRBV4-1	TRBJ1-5	CASSQDREIQPQHF	TGCGCCAGCAGCCAAGACAGGGAAATTCAGCCCCAGCATTTT
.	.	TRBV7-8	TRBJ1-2	CASSLSDRPSYYGGYTF	TGTGCCAGCAGCTTATCGGACAGACCTTCCTACTATGGAGGCTACACCTTC
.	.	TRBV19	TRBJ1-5	CASSTQDSNQPQHF	TGTGCCAGTAGTACTCAGGATAGCAATCAGCCCCAGCATTTT
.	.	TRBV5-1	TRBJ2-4	CASSLVGGQNIQYF	TGCGCCAGCAGCTTGGTCGGGGGGCAAAACATTCAGTACTTC
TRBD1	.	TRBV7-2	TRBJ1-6	CASRSEPGGHSPLHF	TGTGCCAGCAGATCCGAACCAGGGGGCCATTCACCCCTCCACTTT
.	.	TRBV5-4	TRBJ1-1	CASSPSEVSTEAFF	TGTGCCAGCAGTCCGTCGGAGGTTAGCACTGAAGCTTTCTTT
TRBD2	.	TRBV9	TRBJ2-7	CASSPSGGLTYEQYF	TGTGCCAGCAGCCCGAGCGGGGGGCTAACCTACGAGCAGTACTTC
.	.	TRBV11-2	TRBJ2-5	CASSQGDQETQYF	TGTGCCAGCAGCCAAGGGGATCAAGAGACCCAGTACTTC
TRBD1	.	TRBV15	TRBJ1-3	CATSRGWDSSGNTIYF	TGTGCCACCAGCAGAGGATGGGACAGCTCTGGAAACACCATATATTTT
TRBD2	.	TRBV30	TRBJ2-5	CAWSVAGTSAGEETQYF	TGTGCCTGGAGTGTAGCAGGGACTAGCGCAGGCGAAGAGACCCAGTACTTC
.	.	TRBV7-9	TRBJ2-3	CASSSKDRLGGDTQYF	TGTGCCAGCAGCTCGAAAGACAGGTTAGGGGGAGATACGCAGTATTTT
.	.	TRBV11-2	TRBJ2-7	CASSLGGGEFYEQYF	TGTGCCAGCAGCTTAGGAGGAGGGGAATTCTACGAGCAGTACTTC
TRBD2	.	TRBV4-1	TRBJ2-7	CASSGLAGAYEQYF	TGCGCCAGCAGCGGACTAGCGGGGGCCTACGAGCAGTACTTC
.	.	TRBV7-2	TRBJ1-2	CASSFPGTMNYGYTF	TGTGCCAGCAGCTTTCCCGGGACAATGAACTATGGCTACACCTTC
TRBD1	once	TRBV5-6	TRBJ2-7	CASRLGQGLNVGEQYF	TGTGCCAGCAGGCTAGGACAGGGCCTGAACGTGGGCGAGCAGTACTTC
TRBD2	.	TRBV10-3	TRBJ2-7	CAISLAAYEQYF	TGTGCCATCTCCCTAGCGGCATACGAGCAGTACTTC
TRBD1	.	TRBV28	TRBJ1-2	CASSTGDYGYTF	TGTGCCAGCAGTACAGGGGACTATGGCTACACCTTC
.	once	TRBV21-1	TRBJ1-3	CASSPRSGTGNTIYF	TGTGCCAGCAGCCCCAGATCGGGAACTGGAAACACCATATATTTT
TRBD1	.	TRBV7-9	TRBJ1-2	CASSLGGTEKFYGYTF	TGTGCCAGCAGCTTAGGGGGGACAGAAAAATTCTATGGCTACACCTTC
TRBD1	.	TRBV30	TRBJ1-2	CAWSPTGDSNYGYTF	TGTGCCTGGAGCCCAACAGGGGATTCTAACTATGGCTACACCTTC
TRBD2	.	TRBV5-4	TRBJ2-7	CASSLVAGGPYEQYF	TGTGCCAGCAGCTTGGTGGCGGGGGGGCCATACGAGCAGTACTTC
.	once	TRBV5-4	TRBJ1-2	CASSRGGNYGYTF	TGTGCCAGCAGCCGGGGGGGTAACTATGGCTACACCTTC
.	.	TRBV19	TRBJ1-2	CASSIGVGFATANYGYTF	TGTGCCAGTAGTATAGGGGTGGGTTTTGCGACAGCTAACTATGGCTACACCTTC
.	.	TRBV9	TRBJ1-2	CASSVGDRANYGYTF	TGTGCCAGCAGCGTAGGTGACAGAGCTAACTATGGCTACACCTTC
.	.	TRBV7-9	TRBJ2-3	CASSGRGISTDTQYF	TGTGCCAGCAGCGGGCGTGGAATTAGCACAGATACGCAGTATTTT
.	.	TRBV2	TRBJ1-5	CASSGAGDNQPQHF	TGTGCCAGCAGCGGAGCCGGTGACAATCAGCCCCAGCATTTT
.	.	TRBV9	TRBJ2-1	CASSKGQNSYNEQFF	TGTGCCAGCAGTAAGGGACAAAACTCCTACAATGAGCAGTTCTTC
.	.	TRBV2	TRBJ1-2	CASSEVIGREGYTF	TGTGCCAGCAGTGAAGTAATAGGCAGGGAAGGCTACACCTTC
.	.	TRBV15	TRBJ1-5	CATSQDRGSNQPQHF	TGTGCCACCAGCCAGGACCGGGGAAGCAATCAGCCCCAGCATTTT
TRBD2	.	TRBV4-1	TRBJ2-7	CASSQRGGEQYF	TGCGCCAGCAGCCAGCGCGGGGGCGAGCAGTACTTC
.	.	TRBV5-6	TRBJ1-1	CASSAVGGTEAFF	TGTGCCAGCAGCGCCGTTGGAGGCACTGAAGCTTTCTTT
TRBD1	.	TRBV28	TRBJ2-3	CASSLATGGWGTDTQYF	TGTGCCAGCAGTCTCGCCACAGGGGGCTGGGGCACAGATACGCAGTATTTT
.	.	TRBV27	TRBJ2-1	CAEAGTEQFF	TGTGCCGAGGCGGGAACAGAGCAGTTCTTC
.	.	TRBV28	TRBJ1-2	CASSPVVGRLNYGYTF	TGTGCCAGCAGCCCTGTTGTCGGGAGACTCAACTATGGCTACACCTTC
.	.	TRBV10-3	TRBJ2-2	CAISESGVAGELFF	TGTGCCATCAGTGAGTCTGGAGTGGCCGGGGAGCTGTTTTTT